Below, one TCR beta chain is given with its context. The target antigen is unknown. These data come from a study of cytomegalovirus exposure and HLA in healthy donors. 13 Jbeta primers and 60 Vbeta primers were used for the PCR. Libraries were prepared by immunoSEQ multiplex PCR; TCRdb keeps only in-frame clonotypes and omits some of them. This sample contains about 200,000 clones. Points from the study as a whole: Most TCR beta V segments were productive about 90% or about 30% of the time in an earlier analysis. In vitro confirmation showed three CMV-associated chains to be CMV antigen specific.

The CDR3 spans 13 residues. Trimming took 10 bases from V and 2 from J; bases not matched to a gene: 4. CDR1 is ENHRY, CDR2 SYGVKD, per germline. The gene calls are TRBV10-3 and TRBJ1-4; 7 nucleotides match TRBD1. Input material: PBMCs. This TCR came from a boy younger than 18 in good health and CMV-seronegative. CDR3 DNA: TGTGCCAGCACAGGGGCGACTAATGAAAAACTGTTTTTT. Residues: CASTGATNEKLFF.